A single count supports the clone carrying this T cell receptor beta chain. This sample is part of a study of blood T cell repertoires in COVID-19. The overall study: Material from acute and convalescent COVID-19 was sourced from the United States, Italy and Spain. Sources were T cells, B-cell-depleted T cells, or PBMCs; the material itself was cDNA or gDNA.

Germline CDR1 reads SGHAT; CDR2 reads FQNNGV. This CDR3 has 12 amino acids. V shed 5 bases and J shed 2 bases, with 7 bases lying between them. In the original analysis: Reference gene primer amplification yielded estimated nucleated cell counts. The protocol was immunoSEQ multiplex PCR, while the TCRdb copy is restricted to in-frame clones and leaves out a portion. The DNA was the basis for D and trimming; V, J and clone size are from that table. The repertoire has about 43,000 clones, 75% to 90% of them found once; the top ten carry over 4%. This receptor was taken from a human donor in a cohort sampled during active COVID-19. The V call is TRBV11-2, the J call TRBJ2-7; D gene ambiguous. The sample comprised peripheral blood. The CDR3 loop reads CASSPRAYEQYF. The DNA of the CDR3 is TGTGCCAGCAGCCCCCGGGCCTACGAGCAGTACTTC.